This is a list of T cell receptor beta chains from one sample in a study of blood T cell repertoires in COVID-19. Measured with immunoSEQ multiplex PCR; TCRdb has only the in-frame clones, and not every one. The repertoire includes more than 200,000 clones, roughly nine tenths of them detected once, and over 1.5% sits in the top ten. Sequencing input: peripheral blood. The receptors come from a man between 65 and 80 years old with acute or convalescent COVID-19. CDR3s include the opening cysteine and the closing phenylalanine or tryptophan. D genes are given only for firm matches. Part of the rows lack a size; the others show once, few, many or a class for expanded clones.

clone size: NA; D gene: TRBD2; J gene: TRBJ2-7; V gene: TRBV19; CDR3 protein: CASSHTLAGGPYYEQYF; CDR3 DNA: TGTGCCAGTAGTCATACCCTAGCGGGAGGGCCCTACTACGAGCAGTACTTC
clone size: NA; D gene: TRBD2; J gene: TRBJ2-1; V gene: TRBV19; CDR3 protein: CATYWGGEQFF; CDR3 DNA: TGTGCCACCTACTGGGGGGGTGAGCAGTTCTTC
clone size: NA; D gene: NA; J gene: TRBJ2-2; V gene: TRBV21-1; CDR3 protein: CASSLRTSGSYRAGELFF; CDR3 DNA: TGTGCCAGCAGCCTCCGGACTAGCGGGAGCTATAGGGCCGGGGAGCTGTTTTTT
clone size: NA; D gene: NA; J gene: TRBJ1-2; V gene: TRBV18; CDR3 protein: CASSPGDSIYGYTF; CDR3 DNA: TGTGCCAGCTCACCCGGCGACAGCATCTATGGCTACACCTTC
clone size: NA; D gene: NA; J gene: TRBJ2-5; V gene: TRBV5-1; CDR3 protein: CASSLGALPETQYF; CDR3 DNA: TGCGCCAGCAGCTTAGGGGCCTTACCCGAGACCCAGTACTTC
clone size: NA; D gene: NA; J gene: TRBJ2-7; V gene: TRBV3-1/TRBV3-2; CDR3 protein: CASSQGTFSREQYF; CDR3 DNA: TGTGCCAGCAGCCAAGGGACATTTAGTCGGGAGCAGTACTTC
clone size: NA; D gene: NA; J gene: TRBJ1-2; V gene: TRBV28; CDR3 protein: CASRSQSPNYGYTF; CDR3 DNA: TGTGCCAGCAGGTCACAGTCTCCTAACTATGGCTACACCTTC
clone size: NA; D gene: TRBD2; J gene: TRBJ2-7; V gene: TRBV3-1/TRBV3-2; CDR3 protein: CASSRAGVTYEQYF; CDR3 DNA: TGTGCCAGCAGCCGTGCGGGAGTCACCTACGAGCAGTACTTC
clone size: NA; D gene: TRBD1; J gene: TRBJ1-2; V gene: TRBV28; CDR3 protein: CASTPGGADGYTF; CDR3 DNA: TGTGCCAGCACCCCAGGGGGCGCGGACGGCTACACCTTC
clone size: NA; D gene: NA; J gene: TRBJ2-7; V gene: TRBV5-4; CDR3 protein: CASSSTRSYEQYF; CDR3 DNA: TGTGCCAGCAGCTCAACTAGAAGCTACGAGCAGTACTTC
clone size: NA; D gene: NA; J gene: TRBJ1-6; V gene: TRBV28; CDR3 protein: CASTLGTGNGNSPLHF; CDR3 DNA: TGTGCCAGCACCCTTGGCACAGGTAACGGTAATTCACCCCTCCACTTT
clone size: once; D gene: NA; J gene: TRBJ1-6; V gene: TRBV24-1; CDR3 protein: CATKPTPPGVSYNSPLHF; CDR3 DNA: TGTGCCACCAAACCTACCCCTCCCGGGGTCTCCTATAATTCACCCCTCCACTTT
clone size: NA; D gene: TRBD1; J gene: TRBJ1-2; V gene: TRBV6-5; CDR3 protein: CASRGQPIYGYTF; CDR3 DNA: TGTGCCAGCAGGGGACAGCCGATCTATGGCTACACCTTC
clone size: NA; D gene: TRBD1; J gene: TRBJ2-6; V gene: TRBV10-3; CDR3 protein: CAISGQGAVSGANVLTF; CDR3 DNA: TGTGCCATCAGTGGACAGGGGGCAGTATCTGGGGCCAACGTCCTGACTTTC
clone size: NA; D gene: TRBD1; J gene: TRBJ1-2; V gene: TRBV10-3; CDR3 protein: CAISRDRSYGYTF; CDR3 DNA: TGTGCCATCAGCCGGGACAGGAGCTATGGCTACACCTTC
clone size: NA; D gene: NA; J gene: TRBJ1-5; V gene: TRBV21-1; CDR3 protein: CASSKIAVGGDNQPQHF; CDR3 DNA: TGTGCCAGCAGCAAAATCGCGGTCGGGGGTGACAATCAGCCCCAGCATTTT
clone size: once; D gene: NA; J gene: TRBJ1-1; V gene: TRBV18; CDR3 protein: CASSRLVNTEAFF; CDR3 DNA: TGTGCCAGCTCACGGCTGGTTAACACTGAAGCTTTCTTT
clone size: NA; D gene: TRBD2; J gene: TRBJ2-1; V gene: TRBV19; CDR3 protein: CASSGLAGGNEQFF; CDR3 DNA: TGTGCCAGTAGCGGACTAGCGGGGGGGAATGAGCAGTTCTTC
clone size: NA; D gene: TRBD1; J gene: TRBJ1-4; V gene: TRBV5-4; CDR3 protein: CASSLDRGQKEKLFF; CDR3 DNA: TGTGCCAGCAGCTTGGACAGGGGGCAGAAAGAAAAACTGTTTTTT
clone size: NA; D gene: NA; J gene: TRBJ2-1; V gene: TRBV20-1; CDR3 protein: CSASRGRNEQFF; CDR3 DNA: TGCAGTGCTAGTCGGGGAAGAAATGAGCAGTTCTTC
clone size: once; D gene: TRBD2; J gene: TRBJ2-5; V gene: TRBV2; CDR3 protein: CASSGTSGRRETQYF; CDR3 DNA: TGTGCCAGCAGTGGGACTAGCGGGAGGAGAGAGACCCAGTACTTC
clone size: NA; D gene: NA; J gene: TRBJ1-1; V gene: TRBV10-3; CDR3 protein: CAISARGDTEAFF; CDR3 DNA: TGTGCCATCAGTGCCAGGGGTGATACTGAAGCTTTCTTT
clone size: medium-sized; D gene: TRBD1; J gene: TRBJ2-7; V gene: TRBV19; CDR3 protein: CASSMAGGVYEQYF; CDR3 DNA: TGTGCCAGTAGTATGGCAGGGGGCGTTTACGAGCAGTACTTC
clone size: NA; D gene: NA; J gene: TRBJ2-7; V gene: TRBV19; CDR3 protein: CASSIARTSGVEQYF; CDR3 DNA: TGTGCCAGTAGTATAGCCCGAACCTCGGGGGTCGAGCAGTACTTC
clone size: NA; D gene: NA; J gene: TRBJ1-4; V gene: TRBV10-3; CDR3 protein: CAIRAATNEKLFF; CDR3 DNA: TGTGCCATCAGGGCCGCAACTAATGAAAAACTGTTTTTT
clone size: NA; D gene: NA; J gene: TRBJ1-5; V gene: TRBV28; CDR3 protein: CASSLTVSGNQPQHF; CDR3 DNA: TGTGCCAGCAGTCTAACGGTTAGTGGCAATCAGCCCCAGCATTTT
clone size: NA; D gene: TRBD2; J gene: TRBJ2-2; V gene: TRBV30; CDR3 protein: CAWGAGGSNTGELFF; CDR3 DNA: TGTGCCTGGGGAGCGGGCGGGAGCAACACCGGGGAGCTGTTTTTT
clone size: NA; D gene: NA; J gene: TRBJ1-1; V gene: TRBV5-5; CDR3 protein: CASSSIRMENTEAFF; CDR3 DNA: TGTGCCAGCAGCTCCATCAGGATGGAAAACACTGAAGCTTTCTTT
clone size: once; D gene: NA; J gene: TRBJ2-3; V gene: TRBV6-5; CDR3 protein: CASTPGGTGPDTQYF; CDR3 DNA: TGTGCCAGCACCCCGGGGGGGACAGGGCCAGATACGCAGTATTTT
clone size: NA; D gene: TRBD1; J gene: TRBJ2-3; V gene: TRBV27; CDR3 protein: CASSLSNRGISTDTQYF; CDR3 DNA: TGTGCCAGCAGTTTATCAAACAGGGGGATTAGCACAGATACGCAGTATTTT
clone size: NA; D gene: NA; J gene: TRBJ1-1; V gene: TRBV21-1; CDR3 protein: CASSIKGPDKMNTEAFF; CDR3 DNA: TGTGCCAGCAGCATCAAGGGTCCGGACAAGATGAACACTGAAGCTTTCTTT
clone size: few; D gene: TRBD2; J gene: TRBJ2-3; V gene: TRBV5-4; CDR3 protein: CASSSGGTDTQYF; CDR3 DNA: TGTGCCAGCAGCAGCGGGGGGACAGATACGCAGTATTTT
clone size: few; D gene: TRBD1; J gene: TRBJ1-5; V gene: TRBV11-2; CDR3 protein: CASSLGQVNQPQHF; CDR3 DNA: TGTGCCAGCAGCCTCGGACAGGTCAATCAGCCCCAGCATTTT
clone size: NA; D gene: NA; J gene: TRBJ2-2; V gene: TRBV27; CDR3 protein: CASSLSLGHNTGELFF; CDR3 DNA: TGTGCCAGCAGTTTATCTTTGGGACACAACACCGGGGAGCTGTTTTTT
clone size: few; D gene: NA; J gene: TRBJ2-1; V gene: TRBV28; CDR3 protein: CASRLSNNEQFF; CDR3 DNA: TGTGCCAGCAGACTCTCTAACAATGAGCAGTTCTTC
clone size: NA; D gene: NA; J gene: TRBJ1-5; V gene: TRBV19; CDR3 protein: CASCDREYSNQPQHF; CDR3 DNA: TGTGCCAGTTGTGACAGAGAATATAGCAATCAGCCCCAGCATTTT
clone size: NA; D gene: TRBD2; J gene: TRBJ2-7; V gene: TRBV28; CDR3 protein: CASSYGGGHEQYF; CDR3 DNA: TGTGCCAGCAGTTACGGGGGGGGCCACGAGCAGTACTTC
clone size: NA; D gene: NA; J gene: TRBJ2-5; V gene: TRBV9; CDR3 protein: CASSVGVADQETQYF; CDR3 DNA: TGTGCCAGCAGCGTAGGGGTAGCGGACCAAGAGACCCAGTACTTC
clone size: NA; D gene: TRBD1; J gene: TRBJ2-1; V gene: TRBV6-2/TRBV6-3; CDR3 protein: CASSYPGTGWIF; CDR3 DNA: TGTGCCAGCAGTTACCCCGGGACAGGGTGGATCTTC
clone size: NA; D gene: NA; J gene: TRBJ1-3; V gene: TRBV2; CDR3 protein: CASTGEVTIYF; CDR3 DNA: TGTGCCAGCACCGGGGAGGTCACCATATATTTT
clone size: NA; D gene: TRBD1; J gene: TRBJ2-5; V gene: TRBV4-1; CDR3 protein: CASSQDPPDRGHETQYF; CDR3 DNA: TGCGCCAGCAGCCAAGACCCCCCGGACAGGGGGCATGAGACCCAGTACTTC
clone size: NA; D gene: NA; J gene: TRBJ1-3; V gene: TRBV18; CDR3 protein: CASSPLVSTGNTIYF; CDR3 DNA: TGTGCCAGCTCACCACTTGTTTCCACTGGAAACACCATATATTTT
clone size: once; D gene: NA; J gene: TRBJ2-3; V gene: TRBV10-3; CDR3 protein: CATGGGGNADTQYF; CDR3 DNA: TGTGCCACCGGAGGTGGGGGGAACGCAGATACGCAGTATTTT
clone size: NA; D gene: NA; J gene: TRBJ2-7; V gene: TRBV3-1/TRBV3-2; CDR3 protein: CASSQGTGPYEQYF; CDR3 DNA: TGTGCCAGCAGCCAAGGAACAGGGCCCTACGAGCAGTACTTC
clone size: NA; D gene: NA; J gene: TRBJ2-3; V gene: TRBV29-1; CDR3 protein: CSVPRADTQYF; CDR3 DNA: TGCAGCGTTCCTCGTGCAGATACGCAGTATTTT
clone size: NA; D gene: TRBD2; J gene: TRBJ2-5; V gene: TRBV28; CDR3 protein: CASSPGLAGGYQETQYF; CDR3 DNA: TGTGCCAGCAGTCCCGGACTAGCGGGGGGGTACCAAGAGACCCAGTACTTC
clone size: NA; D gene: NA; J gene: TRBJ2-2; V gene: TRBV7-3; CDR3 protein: CASSTGTWDTGELFF; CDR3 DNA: TGTGCCAGCTCGACCGGGACTTGGGACACCGGGGAGCTGTTTTTT
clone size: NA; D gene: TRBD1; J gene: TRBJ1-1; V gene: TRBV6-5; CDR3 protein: CASSSGQRKAFF; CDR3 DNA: TGTGCCAGCAGTTCGGGACAGCGGAAGGCTTTCTTT
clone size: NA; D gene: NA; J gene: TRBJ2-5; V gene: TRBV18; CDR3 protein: CASSPLRGGVVETQYF; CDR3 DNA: TGTGCCAGCTCACCACTGCGGGGCGGAGTTGTAGAGACCCAGTACTTC
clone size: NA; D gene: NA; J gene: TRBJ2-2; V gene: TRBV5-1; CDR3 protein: CASSLEHWNTGELFF; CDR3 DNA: TGCGCCAGCAGCTTGGAACATTGGAACACCGGGGAGCTGTTTTTT
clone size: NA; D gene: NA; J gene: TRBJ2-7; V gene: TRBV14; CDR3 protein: CASSQDWRSYEQYF; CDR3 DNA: TGTGCCAGCAGCCAAGATTGGAGATCCTACGAGCAGTACTTC